The 4 T cell receptor beta chains below were found in one sample sequenced in a study of blood T cell repertoires in COVID-19. This table comes from immunoSEQ multiplex PCR, and its TCRdb copy is limited to in-frame clones, with some not included. Found here are more than 150,000 clones, 80% to 90% of them singletons; the top ten hold around a tenth. Sequenced: peripheral blood. Every receptor here comes from a woman aged 50 to 65 with acute or convalescent COVID-19.

The chain recombines TRBV29-1 with TRBJ2-3; 7 bases map to TRBD1. This CDR3 region has 14 residues. After removal of 5 bases from V and 0 bases from J, the junction contained 5 bases not matched to a gene. CDR1 SQVTM and CDR2 ANQGSEA come from the germline V gene. The CDR3 reads CSVRDSSSTDTQYF. The CDR3 bases are TGCAGCGTTAGGGACAGTAGCAGCACAGATACGCAGTATTTT.

This clone came up a few times. The chain employs TRBV7-2 and TRBJ1-2; a possible D gene is TRBD1 (5 bases). Germline assignment: CDR1 SGHTA and CDR2 FQGNSA. There are 14 residues in the CDR3. Trimming cost V 4 bases and J 5 bases, with 14 bases left between them. The CDR3 loop is CASSSGGTDYGYTF. The CDR3 DNA follows: TGTGCCAGCAGCTCTGGCGGGACGGATTATGGCTACACCTTC.

The genes are TRBV5-4 and TRBJ1-6, with a possible D match to TRBD1 (6 bases). V was pared by 3 bases and J by 5 bases, with 18 bases between. CDR1 is SGHNT, CDR2 YYREEE, per germline (reference sequence). This CDR3 is built from 17 residues. The CDR3 loop reads CASSSGGAGRDNSPLHF. In DNA form, the CDR3 reads TGTGCCAGCAGCTCCGGGGGGGCAGGGAGAGATAATTCACCCCTCCACTTT. Based on the CDR3 plus reference TRBV5-4 and TRBJ1-6, the full variable domain is ETGVTQSPTHLIKTRGQQVTLRCSSQSGHNTVSWYQQALGQGPQFIFQYYREEENGRGNFPPRFSGLQFPNYSSELNVNALELDDSALYLCASSSGGAGRDNSPLHFGNGTRLTVT.

The CDR3 loop reads CASRNRLDTEAFF. The CDR3 bases are TGTGCCAGCAGAAACAGGTTGGACACTGAAGCTTTCTTT. The chain has TRBV3-1 (or the pseudogene TRBV3-2) and TRBJ1-1; D may be TRBD1 (5 bases). Trimming stripped 6 bases from V and 3 bases from J, with 11 bases between. There are 13 residues in the CDR3. Germline assignment: CDR1 LGHDT and CDR2 YNNKEL (reference sequence).